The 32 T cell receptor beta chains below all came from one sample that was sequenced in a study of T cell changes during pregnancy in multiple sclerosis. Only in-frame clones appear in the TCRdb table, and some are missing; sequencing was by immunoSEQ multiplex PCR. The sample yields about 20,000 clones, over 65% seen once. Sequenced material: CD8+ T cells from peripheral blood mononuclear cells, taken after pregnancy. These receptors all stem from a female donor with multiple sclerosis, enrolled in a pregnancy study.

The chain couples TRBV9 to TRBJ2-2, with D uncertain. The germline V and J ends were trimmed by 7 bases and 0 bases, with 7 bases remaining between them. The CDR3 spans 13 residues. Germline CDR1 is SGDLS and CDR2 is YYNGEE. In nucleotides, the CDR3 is TGTGCCAGCGCAGAAGCGAACACCGGGGAGCTGTTTTTT. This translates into CASAEANTGELFF.

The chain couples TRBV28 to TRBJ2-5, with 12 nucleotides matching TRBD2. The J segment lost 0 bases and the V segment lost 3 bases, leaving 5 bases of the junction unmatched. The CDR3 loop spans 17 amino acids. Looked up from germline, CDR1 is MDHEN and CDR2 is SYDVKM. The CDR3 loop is CASSFLRTSGDQETQYF. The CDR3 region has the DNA TGTGCCAGCAGTTTTCTACGGACTAGCGGGGACCAAGAGACCCAGTACTTC.

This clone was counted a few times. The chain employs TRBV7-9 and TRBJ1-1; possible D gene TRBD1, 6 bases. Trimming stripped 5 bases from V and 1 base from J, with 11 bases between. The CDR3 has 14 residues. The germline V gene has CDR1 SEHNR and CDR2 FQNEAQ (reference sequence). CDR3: CASSNQGQNTEAFF. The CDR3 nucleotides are TGTGCCAGCAGCAATCAGGGACAGAACACTGAAGCTTTCTTT.

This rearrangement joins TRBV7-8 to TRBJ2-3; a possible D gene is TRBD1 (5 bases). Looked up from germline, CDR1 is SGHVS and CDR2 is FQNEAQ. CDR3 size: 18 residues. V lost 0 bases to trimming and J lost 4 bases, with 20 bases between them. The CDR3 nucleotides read TGTGCCAGCAGCTTAGCGCTCCAGGCAGGGATAGGGTCAGATACGCAGTATTTT. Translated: CASSLALQAGIGSDTQYF.

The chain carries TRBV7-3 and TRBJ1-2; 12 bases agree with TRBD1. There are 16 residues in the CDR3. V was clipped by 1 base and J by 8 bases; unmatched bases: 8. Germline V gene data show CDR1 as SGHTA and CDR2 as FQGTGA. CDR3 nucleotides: TGTGCCAGCAGCTTAAATGGGGGACAGGGGGCAGGGGGCTACACCTTC. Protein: CASSLNGGQGAGGYTF.

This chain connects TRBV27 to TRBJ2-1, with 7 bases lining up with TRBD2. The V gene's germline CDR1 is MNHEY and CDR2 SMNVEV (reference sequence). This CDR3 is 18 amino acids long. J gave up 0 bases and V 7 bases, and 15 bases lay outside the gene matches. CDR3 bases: TGTGCCAGCAACAAACAGCGGGAAAGGTCTAGCTCCTACAATGAGCAGTTCTTC. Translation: CASNKQRERSSSYNEQFF.

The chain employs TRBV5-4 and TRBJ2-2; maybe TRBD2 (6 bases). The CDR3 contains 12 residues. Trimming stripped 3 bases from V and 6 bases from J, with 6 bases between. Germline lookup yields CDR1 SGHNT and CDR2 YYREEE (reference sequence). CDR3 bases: TGTGCCAGCAGCTGGGACTCCGGGGAGCTGTTTTTT. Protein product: CASSWDSGELFF.

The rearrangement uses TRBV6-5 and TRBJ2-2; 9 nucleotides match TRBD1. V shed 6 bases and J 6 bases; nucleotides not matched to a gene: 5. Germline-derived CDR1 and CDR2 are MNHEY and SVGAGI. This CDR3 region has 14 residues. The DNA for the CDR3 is TGTGCCAGCAGCCGGACAGGGGAAGCCGGGGAGCTGTTTTTT. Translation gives CASSRTGEAGELFF.

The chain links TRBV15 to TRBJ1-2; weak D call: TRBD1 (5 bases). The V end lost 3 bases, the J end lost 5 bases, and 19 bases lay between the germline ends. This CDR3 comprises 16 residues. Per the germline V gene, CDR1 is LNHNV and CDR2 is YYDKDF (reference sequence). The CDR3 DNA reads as TGTGCCACCAGCAGTGGGGCCAGGTTAGACCAGTATGGCTACACCTTC. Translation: CATSSGARLDQYGYTF.

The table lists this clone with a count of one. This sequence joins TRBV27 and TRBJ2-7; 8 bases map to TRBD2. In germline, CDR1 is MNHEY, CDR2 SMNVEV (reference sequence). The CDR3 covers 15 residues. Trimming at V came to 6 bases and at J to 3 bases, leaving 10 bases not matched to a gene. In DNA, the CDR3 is TGTGCCAGCAGCCCCCTGGTGGCGGGAGGCTACGAGCAGTACTTC. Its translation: CASSPLVAGGYEQYF.

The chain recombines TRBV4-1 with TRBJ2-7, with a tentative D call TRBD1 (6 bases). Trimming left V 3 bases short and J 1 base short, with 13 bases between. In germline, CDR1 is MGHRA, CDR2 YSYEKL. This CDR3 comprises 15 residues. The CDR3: CASSQQPTGSYEQYF. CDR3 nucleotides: TGCGCCAGCAGCCAGCAACCGACAGGATCCTACGAGCAGTACTTC.

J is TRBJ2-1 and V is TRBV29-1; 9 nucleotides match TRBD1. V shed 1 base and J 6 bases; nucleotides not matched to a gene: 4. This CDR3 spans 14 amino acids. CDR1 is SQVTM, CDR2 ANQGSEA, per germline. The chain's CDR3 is CSVEVWTGANEQFF. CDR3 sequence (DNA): TGCAGCGTTGAAGTATGGACAGGGGCCAATGAGCAGTTCTTC.

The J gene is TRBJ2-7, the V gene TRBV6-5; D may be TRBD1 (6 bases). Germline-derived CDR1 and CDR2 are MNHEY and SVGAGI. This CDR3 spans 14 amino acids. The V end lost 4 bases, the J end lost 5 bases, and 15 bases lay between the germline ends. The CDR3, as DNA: TGTGCCAGCAGTTTCACAGGGATTAGCAACGAGCAGTACTTC. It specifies CASSFTGISNEQYF.

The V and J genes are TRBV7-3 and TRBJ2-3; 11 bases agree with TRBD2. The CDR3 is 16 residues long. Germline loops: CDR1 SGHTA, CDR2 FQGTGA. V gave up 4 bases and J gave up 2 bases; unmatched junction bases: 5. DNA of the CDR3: TGTGCCAGCAGCTCCCTAGCGGGAGGAATCACAGATACGCAGTATTTT. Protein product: CASSSLAGGITDTQYF.

The CDR3 protein is CASSWGRDFYEQYF. The CDR3 DNA sequence: TGTGCCAGTAGTTGGGGCAGGGACTTCTACGAGCAGTACTTC. The chain joins TRBV19 to TRBJ2-7; possibly TRBD2 for D (6 bases). Trimming removed 5 bases from V and 3 bases from J, with 14 bases in between. The CDR3 length is 14 residues. The germline gives CDR1 LNHDA, CDR2 SQIVND (reference sequence). Drawing the rest from reference TRBV19 and TRBJ2-7, the complete variable domain is DGGITQSPKYLFRKEGQNVTLSCEQNLNHDAMYWYRQDPGQGLRLIYYSQIVNDFQKGDIAEGYSVSREKKESFPLTVTSAQKNPTAFYLCASSWGRDFYEQYFGPGTRLTVT.

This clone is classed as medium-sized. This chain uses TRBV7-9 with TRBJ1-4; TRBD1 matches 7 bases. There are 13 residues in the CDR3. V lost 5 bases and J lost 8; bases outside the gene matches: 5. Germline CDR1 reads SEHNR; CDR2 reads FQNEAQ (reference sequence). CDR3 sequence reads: CASSRQGSEKLFF. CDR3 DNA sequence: TGTGCCAGCAGCCGACAGGGATCGGAAAAACTGTTTTTT.

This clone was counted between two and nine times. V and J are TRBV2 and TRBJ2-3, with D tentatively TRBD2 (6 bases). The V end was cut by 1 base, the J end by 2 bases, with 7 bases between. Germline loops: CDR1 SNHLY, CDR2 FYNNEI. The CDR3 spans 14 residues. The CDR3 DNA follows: TGTGCCAGCAGTGAAGGGGACTTCACAGATACGCAGTATTTT. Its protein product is CASSEGDFTDTQYF.

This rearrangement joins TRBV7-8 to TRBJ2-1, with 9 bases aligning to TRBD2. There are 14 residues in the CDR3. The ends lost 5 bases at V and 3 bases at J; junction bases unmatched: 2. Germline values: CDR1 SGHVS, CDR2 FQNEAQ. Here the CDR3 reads CASSPTSGYNEQFF. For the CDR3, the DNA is TGTGCCAGCAGCCCGACTAGCGGCTACAATGAGCAGTTCTTC.

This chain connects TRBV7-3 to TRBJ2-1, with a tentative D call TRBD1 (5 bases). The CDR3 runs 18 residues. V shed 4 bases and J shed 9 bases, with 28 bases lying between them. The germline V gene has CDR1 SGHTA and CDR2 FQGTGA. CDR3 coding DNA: TGTGCCAGCAGCTCAAACGTATTGGGGCCTGACCCACACGGTGAGCAGTTCTTC. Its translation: CASSSNVLGPDPHGEQFF.

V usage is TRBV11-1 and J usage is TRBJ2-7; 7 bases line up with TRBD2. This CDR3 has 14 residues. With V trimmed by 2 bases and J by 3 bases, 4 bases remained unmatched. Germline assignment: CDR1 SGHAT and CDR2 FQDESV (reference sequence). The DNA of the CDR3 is TGTGCCAGCAGCTTAAACCTAGCGGTCTACGAGCAGTACTTC. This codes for CASSLNLAVYEQYF.

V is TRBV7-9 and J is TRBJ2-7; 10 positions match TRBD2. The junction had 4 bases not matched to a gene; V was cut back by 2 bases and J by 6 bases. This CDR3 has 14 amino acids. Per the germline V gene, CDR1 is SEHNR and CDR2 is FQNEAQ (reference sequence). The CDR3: CASSLLAGASEQYF. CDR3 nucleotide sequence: TGTGCCAGCAGCTTACTAGCGGGAGCGTCCGAGCAGTACTTC. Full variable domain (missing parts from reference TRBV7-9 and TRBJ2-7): DTGVSQNPRHKITKRGQNVTFRCDPISEHNRLYWYRQTLGQGPEFLTYFQNEAQLEKSRLLSDRFSAERPKGSFSTLEIQRTEQGDSAMYLCASSLLAGASEQYFGPGTRLTVT.

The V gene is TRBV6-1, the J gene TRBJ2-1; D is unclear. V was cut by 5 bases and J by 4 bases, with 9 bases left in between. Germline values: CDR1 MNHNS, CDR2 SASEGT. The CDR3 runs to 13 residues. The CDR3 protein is CASSPDSYNEQFF. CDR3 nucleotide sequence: TGTGCCAGCAGTCCAGACTCATACAATGAGCAGTTCTTC.

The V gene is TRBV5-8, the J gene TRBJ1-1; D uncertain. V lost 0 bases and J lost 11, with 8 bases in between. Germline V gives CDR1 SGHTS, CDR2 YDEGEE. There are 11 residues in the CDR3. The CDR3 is CASSLARAAFF. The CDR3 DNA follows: TGTGCCAGCAGCTTGGCCAGAGCGGCTTTCTTT.

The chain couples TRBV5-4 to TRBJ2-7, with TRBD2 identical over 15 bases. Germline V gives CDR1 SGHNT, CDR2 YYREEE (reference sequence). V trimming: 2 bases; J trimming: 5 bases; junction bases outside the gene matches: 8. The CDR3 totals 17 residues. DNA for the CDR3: TGTGCCAGCAGCTTAGGACTAGCGGGAGGGCCGGCGGACGAGCAGTACTTC. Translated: CASSLGLAGGPADEQYF.

The CDR3 region has the DNA TGTGCCAGCGACCCTGGACAGGGGTTCCGGGGAGGTGAAGCTTTCTTT. Its translation: CASDPGQGFRGGEAFF. This chain links TRBV7-9 with TRBJ1-1, with TRBD1 matching 9 bases. This CDR3 has 16 residues. Germline loops: CDR1 SEHNR, CDR2 FQNEAQ (reference sequence). Germline trimming cut 8 bases from V and 7 bases from J; bases unmatched to any gene: 17.

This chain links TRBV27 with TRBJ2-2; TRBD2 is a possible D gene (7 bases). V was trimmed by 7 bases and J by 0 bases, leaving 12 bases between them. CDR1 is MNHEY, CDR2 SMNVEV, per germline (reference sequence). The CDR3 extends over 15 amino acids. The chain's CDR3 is CASTLGGPNTGELFF. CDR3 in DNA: TGTGCCAGCACCCTCGGGGGGCCGAACACCGGGGAGCTGTTTTTT.

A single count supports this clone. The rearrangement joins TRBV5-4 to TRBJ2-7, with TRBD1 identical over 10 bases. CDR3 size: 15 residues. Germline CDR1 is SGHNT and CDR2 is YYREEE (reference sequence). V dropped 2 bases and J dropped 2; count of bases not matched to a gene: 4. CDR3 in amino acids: CASSFSGQGTYEQYF. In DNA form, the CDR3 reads TGTGCCAGCAGCTTTTCGGGACAGGGGACCTACGAGCAGTACTTC.

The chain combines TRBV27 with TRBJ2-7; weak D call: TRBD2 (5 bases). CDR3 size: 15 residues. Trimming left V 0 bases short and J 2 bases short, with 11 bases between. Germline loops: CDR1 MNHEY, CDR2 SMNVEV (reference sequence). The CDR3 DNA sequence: TGTGCCAGCAGTTTATCTGGGAGTGATGCCTACGAGCAGTACTTC. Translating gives CASSLSGSDAYEQYF.

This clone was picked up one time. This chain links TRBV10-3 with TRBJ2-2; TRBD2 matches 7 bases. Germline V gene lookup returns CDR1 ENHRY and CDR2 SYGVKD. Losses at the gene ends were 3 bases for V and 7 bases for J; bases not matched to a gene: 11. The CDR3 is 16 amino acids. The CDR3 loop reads CAISDLFQREGGELFF. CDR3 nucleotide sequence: TGTGCCATCAGTGACCTTTTCCAGCGGGAAGGCGGGGAGCTGTTTTTT.

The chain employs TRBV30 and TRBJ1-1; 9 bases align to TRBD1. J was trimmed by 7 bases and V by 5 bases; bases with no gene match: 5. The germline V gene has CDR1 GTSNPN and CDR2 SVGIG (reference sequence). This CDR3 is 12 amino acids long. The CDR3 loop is CAWGGQGIEAFF. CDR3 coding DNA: TGTGCCTGGGGGGGACAGGGTATTGAAGCTTTCTTT.

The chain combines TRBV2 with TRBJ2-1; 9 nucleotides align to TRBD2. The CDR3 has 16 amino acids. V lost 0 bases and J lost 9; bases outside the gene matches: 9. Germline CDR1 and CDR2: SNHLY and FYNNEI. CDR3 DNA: TGTGCCAGCAGTGAAGCCTGGGCGGGGGGGCTCTTTGAGCAGTTCTTC. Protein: CASSEAWAGGLFEQFF.

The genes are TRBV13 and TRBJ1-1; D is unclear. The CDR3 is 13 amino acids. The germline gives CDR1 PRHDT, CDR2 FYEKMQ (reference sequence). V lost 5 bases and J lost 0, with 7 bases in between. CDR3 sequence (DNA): TGTGCCAGCAGCGCTAGACTGAACACTGAAGCTTTCTTT. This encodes CASSARLNTEAFF.